The 15 T cell receptor beta chains below come from one sample, sequenced in a study of T cells after yellow fever vaccination (dated 2019 in TCRdb). Preparation of the library involved 5' RACE. Sequencing used an Illumina NovaSeq 6000. Through fastp at Q25 and MiXCR, TCRdb rebuilt clones from the public reads, retaining in-frame beta chains. One record per CDR3 amino acid sequence lists the most common genes and DNA. This sample holds 100,000 to 150,000 distinct CDR3 sequences; 8.9% were observed only once. The top ten clonotypes cover under 40% of the sample. Sample treatment or condition, as interpreted from the label and publication: live attenuated yellow fever vaccine strain. The specimen was CD8+ T cells sorted from PBMCs, collected on the day of the yellow fever booster vaccination. The receptors come from a man between 18 and 29 years old who received the YFV17D yellow fever vaccine.

This clonotype was seen more than once but under ten times. The rearrangement uses TRBV19 and TRBJ1-5; D remains ambiguous. Trimming pared 3 bases from V and 0 bases from J, leaving 6 bases between. Germline V gives CDR1 LNHDA, CDR2 SQIVND (reference sequence). CDR3 size: 14 residues. The CDR3, as DNA: TGTGCCAGTAGTATGGCAGGTAGCAATCAGCCCCAGCATTTT. Its protein is CASSMAGSNQPQHF.

This clonotype showed up just a few times. V gene TRBV28 combines with J gene TRBJ2-5; no reliable D call. Per germline, CDR1 MDHEN and CDR2 SYDVKM. The germline V and J ends were trimmed by 1 base and 5 bases, with 14 bases remaining between them. The CDR3 length is 15 residues. The CDR3 spells CASSLSLVIGETQYF. The CDR3 DNA is TGTGCCAGCAGTTTATCCCTAGTGATCGGTGAGACCCAGTACTTC.

This clonotype was seen more than once but under ten times. The chain links TRBV5-1 to TRBJ1-4; 10 positions match TRBD1. The CDR3 contains 16 residues. The junction had 9 bases not matched to a gene; V was cut back by 4 bases and J by 6 bases. CDR1 is SGHRS, CDR2 YFSETQ, per germline. In DNA form, the CDR3 reads TGCGCCAGCAGCGGTGGACAGGGGGGAGCGTATGAAAAACTGTTTTTT. It is translated as CASSGGQGGAYEKLFF.

This chain uses TRBV20-1 with TRBJ2-1, with a weak D call TRBD2 (5 bases). The V and J ends lost 2 bases and 8 bases respectively, with 13 bases between them. There are 13 residues in the CDR3. Germline CDR1 reads DFQATT; CDR2 reads SNEGSKA (reference sequence). The CDR3 sequence is CSARMDFQDEQFF. The CDR3 DNA reads as TGCAGTGCTAGAATGGACTTTCAAGATGAGCAGTTCTTC.

This clonotype was counted between two and nine times. The chain employs TRBV4-1 and TRBJ2-1, with 7 positions matching TRBD2. The CDR3 runs to 16 residues. V was pared by 4 bases and J by 6 bases, with 12 bases of the junction left unmatched. The germline CDR1 and CDR2 sequences are MGHRA and YSYEKL. CDR3 region: CASSRWGEREGNEQFF. The CDR3 bases are TGCGCCAGCAGCCGTTGGGGCGAGAGGGAGGGCAATGAGCAGTTCTTC.

The chain combines TRBV3-1 with TRBJ2-7; D gene uncertain. CDR1 and CDR2 (germline): LGHDT, YNNKEL (reference sequence). This CDR3 contains 15 residues. Trimming shortened V by 0 bases and J by 3 bases, and 12 bases separated the two germline ends. CDR3: CASSQEFNPFYEQYV. The DNA for the CDR3 is TGTGCCAGCAGCCAAGAGTTCAACCCGTTCTACGAGCAGTACGTC.

V and J are TRBV27 and TRBJ2-7; D not certain. The CDR3 extends over 13 amino acids. Trimming removed 5 bases at V and 2 bases at J, with 10 bases between. Germline CDR1 MNHEY, CDR2 SMNVEV (reference sequence). The chain's CDR3 is CASSGQVTYEQYF. CDR3 nucleotide sequence: TGTGCCAGCAGTGGGCAGGTAACCTACGAGCAGTACTTC.

The rearrangement uses TRBV7-2 and TRBJ1-1; tentatively, D is TRBD1 (6 bases). The CDR3 loop spans 17 amino acids. Germline V gene data show CDR1 as SGHTA and CDR2 as FQGNSA. V lost 3 bases to trimming and J lost 1 base, with 18 bases between them. CDR3 sequence: CASSLGGYRVKNTEAFF. The CDR3 nucleotides read TGTGCCAGCAGCTTGGGCGGATACAGGGTAAAGAACACTGAAGCTTTCTTT. The variable domain in full, completed from reference TRBV7-2 and TRBJ1-1, reads GAGVSQSPSNKVTEKGKDVELRCDPISGHTALYWYRQSLGQGLEFLIYFQGNSAPDKSGLPSDRFSAERTGGSVSTLTIQRTQQEDSAVYLCASSLGGYRVKNTEAFFGQGTRLTVV.

This rearrangement joins TRBV6-1 to TRBJ1-5; D ambiguous. The CDR3 has 11 residues. V was pared by 8 bases and J by 8 bases, with 10 bases between. CDR1 and CDR2 (germline): MNHNS, SASEGT. CDR3 loop: CASCHSKPQHF. The CDR3 DNA sequence: TGTGCCAGCTGTCACTCAAAGCCCCAGCATTTT.

This clonotype showed up just a few times. The gene calls are TRBV9 and TRBJ1-3, with unresolved D. Trimming took 0 bases from V and 3 from J, leaving 7 bases between them. The CDR3 contains 14 residues. The germline CDR1 and CDR2 sequences are SGDLS and YYNGEE. The CDR3, as DNA: TGTGCCAGCAGCGTAGCTGACCTTGGAAACACCATATATTTT. It translates to CASSVADLGNTIYF.

CDR3 bases: TGTGCCAGCAGCCACCCGTACACCGGGGAGCTGTTTTTT. Translation gives CASSHPYTGELFF. This chain uses TRBV7-9 with TRBJ2-2; D is undetermined. Germline values: CDR1 SEHNR, CDR2 FQNEAQ (reference sequence). Trimming shortened V by 5 bases and J by 3 bases, and 7 bases separated the two germline ends. The CDR3 runs 13 residues.

V is TRBV6-5 and J is TRBJ2-3; 13 bases match TRBD2. The CDR3 runs 15 residues. Trimming took 1 base from V and 8 from J; bases not matched to a gene: 3. Germline CDR1 MNHEY, CDR2 SVGAGI. This CDR3 reads CASSYYTSGGVTQYF. In nucleotides, the CDR3 is TGTGCCAGCAGTTACTATACTAGCGGGGGGGTTACGCAGTATTTT.

The rearrangement links TRBV4-1 to TRBJ1-1; no clear D. V lost 2 bases and J lost 5, with 12 bases in between. CDR1 and CDR2 (germline): MGHRA, YSYEKL. The CDR3 runs to 14 residues. The CDR3 DNA reads TGCGCCAGCAGCCAACCCCGGTCGGGGACTGAAGCTTTCTTT. Protein product: CASSQPRSGTEAFF.

This clonotype was seen at least ten times. In DNA form, the CDR3 reads TGTGCCACCAGCAAAGACCCCGTGGAGACCCAGTACTTC. Protein product: CATSKDPVETQYF. This chain links TRBV15 with TRBJ2-5; D unclear. This CDR3 comprises 13 residues. The V gene lost 4 bases and the J gene lost 5 bases, with 11 bases spanning the gap. The germline V gene has CDR1 LNHNV and CDR2 YYDKDF (reference sequence).

The CDR3 protein is CASSSPATTGRTDTQYF. The CDR3 region has the DNA TGTGCCAGCAGCTCACCTGCCACGACAGGGCGCACAGATACGCAGTATTTT. This chain uses TRBV7-2 with TRBJ2-3; TRBD1 aligns across 7 bases. The V segment lost 4 bases and the J segment 1 base; nucleotides outside the gene matches: 11. The V gene's germline CDR1 is SGHTA and CDR2 FQGNSA. The CDR3 sequence is 17 residues long.